The 5 T cell receptor beta chains presented below share a single source sample, sequenced in a study of monozygotic twins with inflammatory bowel disease. With the 5' RACE reads reprocessed, TCRdb shows one record per CDR3 protein and no DNA. The sample shows some 100,000 distinct CDR3 sequences, and over 10% sits with its ten largest clones. The source material was blood. These receptors originate from a human donor with ulcerative colitis or Crohn's disease, or a healthy co-twin of an affected twin (not recorded which).

This chain links TRBV20-1 with TRBJ2-3; the TCRdb D gene call, TRBD1, has no DNA to confirm it. CDR3 length equals 14 residues. CDR1 and CDR2 (germline): DFQATT, SNEGSKA (reference sequence). The CDR3 loop reads CSAWSLPGADTQYF.

This rearrangement joins TRBV6-1 to TRBJ2-5; the D call of TRBD1 rests on TCRdb alone, since no DNA is present to check it. CDR3 length: 13 residues. The V gene's germline CDR1 is MNHNS and CDR2 SASEGT. CDR3 loop: CASRRTGGQTQYF.

The CDR3 is CASSLPGQGYIQYF. V and J are TRBV11-3 and TRBJ2-4; TCRdb outputs TRBD1, but without DNA this stays unchecked. The germline CDR1 and CDR2 sequences are SGHNT and YENEEA. The CDR3 is 14 residues long.

The genes are TRBV14 and TRBJ1-2; TCRdb outputs TRBD1, but without DNA this stays unchecked. This CDR3 is built from 13 residues. Germline V lookup: CDR1 SGHDN, CDR2 FVKESK. The CDR3 spells CASSWGTDYGYTF.

The genes are TRBV5-6 and TRBJ1-1. The CDR3 is 11 residues long. Germline CDR1 reads SGHDT; CDR2 reads YYEEEE. CDR3 sequence: CASSFLTEAFF.